The rows below give T cell receptor beta chains drawn from one sample of a study of blood T cells in healthy people across ages. A single record per CDR3 protein comes from TCRdb applying MiXCR to the 5' RACE reads. The table lists more than 700,000 distinct CDR3 sequences, around 50% of them singletons, with 15% to 20% in the top ten. The sequencing input was blood. The receptors here all came from a man at least 80 years old in good health. Each CDR3 is given with its conserved first and last residue. Fields, in order: V gene, clone size, D gene, J gene, CDR3 DNA, CDR3 protein. The D gene is left open where the match is weak. The size of a clone is reported for some rows only, either as once, few or many, or as a class for expanded clones.

TRBV4-2	NA	NA	TRBJ2-7	TGTGCCAGCAGCCAAGATCTAGGGGGCTACGAGCAGTACTTC	CASSQDLGGYEQYF
TRBV7-2	few	NA	TRBJ1-2	TGTGCCAGCAGCTTAGGCAGTCACTATGGCTACACCTTC	CASSLGSHYGYTF
TRBV5-1	NA	TRBD1	TRBJ1-4	TGCGCCAGCAGTCTCTTGGACAGGGGGCAGCTAGGGATCGAAAAACTGTTTTTT	CASSLLDRGQLGIEKLFF
TRBV21-1	NA	NA	TRBJ2-1	TGTGCCAGCAGCATGGTGGTGCGTAGCGGCTCCTACAATGAGCAGTTCTTC	CASSMVVRSGSYNEQFF
TRBV3-1	few	NA	TRBJ2-1	TGTGCCAGCAGCCAATTCCTCATCAGGGACTACAATGAGCAGTTCTTC	CASSQFLIRDYNEQFF
TRBV20-1	few	NA	TRBJ2-1	TGCAGTGCTAGAGTAGGGGCGATCTCCTACAATGAGCAGTTCTTC	CSARVGAISYNEQFF
TRBV7-8	NA	NA	TRBJ2-5	TGTGCCAGCAGCTTAGAAAGGGCCACGGAGACCCAGTACTTC	CASSLERATETQYF
TRBV12-3/TRBV12-4	NA	NA	TRBJ2-2	TGTGCCAGCAGTCTTGGAGCGGTAACGAACACCGGGGAGCTGTTTTTT	CASSLGAVTNTGELFF
TRBV4-3	NA	TRBD2	TRBJ2-7	TGCGCCAGCAGCCAAGGACTAGCGGGAGTACCCTACGAGCAGTACTTC	CASSQGLAGVPYEQYF
TRBV6-6	once	TRBD2	TRBJ2-4	TGTGCCAGCAGTTACCTTTCCCGGGGAGGGAATGAAAACATTCAGTACTTC	CASSYLSRGGNENIQYF
TRBV7-9	NA	NA	TRBJ2-1	TGTGCCAGCAGCTCAAACCCGGTGGGGCCATACGGATCGTCGCTTGGTGAGCAGTTCTTC	CASSSNPVGPYGSSLGEQFF
TRBV18	once	NA	TRBJ2-3	TGTGCCAGCTCATTAGGGTCGGGAGATACGCAGTATTTT	CASSLGSGDTQYF
TRBV7-2	NA	TRBD1	TRBJ2-5	TGTGCCAGCAGCCGAGTGCCGACAGGGACGGAGACCCAGTACTTC	CASSRVPTGTETQYF
TRBV28	NA	TRBD1	TRBJ2-7	TGTGCCAGCAGTACCCACGGGACAGGGGGCAACGAGCAGTACTTC	CASSTHGTGGNEQYF
TRBV20-1	NA	NA	TRBJ2-3	TGCAGTGCCCCCCCGTCTTTCACAGATACGCAGTATTTT	CSAPPSFTDTQYF
TRBV5-1	few	NA	TRBJ2-1	TGCGCCAGCAGCCCTACTTTAGCGGAGCCCTACAATGAGCAGTTCTTC	CASSPTLAEPYNEQFF
TRBV10-3	few	NA	TRBJ2-7	TGTGCCATCTCCCAAGGCCACTACTACGAGCAGTACTTC	CAISQGHYYEQYF
TRBV12-3/TRBV12-4	many	TRBD2	TRBJ2-1	TGTGCCAGCAGAATTGGGCGGGAGCCCGCTCGTTCCAATGAGCAGTTCTTC	CASRIGREPARSNEQFF
TRBV7-9	few	NA	TRBJ2-1	TGTGCCAGCAGCCCGAGATGGGGCGTAAGCTCCTACAATGAGCAGTTCTTC	CASSPRWGVSSYNEQFF
TRBV12-3/TRBV12-4	many	NA	TRBJ2-5	TGTGCCAGCAGTTGGGGGCACCAAGAGACCCAGTACTTC	CASSWGHQETQYF
TRBV20-1	NA	TRBD2	TRBJ2-7	TGCAGTGCTCCTCAGCGGGAGGCAAGCTCCTACGAGCAGTACTTC	CSAPQREASSYEQYF
TRBV29-1	many	NA	TRBJ2-5	TGCAGCGTCCTAATCGGAGAGACCCAGTACTTC	CSVLIGETQYF
TRBV7-3	many	NA	TRBJ2-7	TGTGCCAGCAGCGCATCCGTAGCACCAATCTCCTACGAGCAGTACTTC	CASSASVAPISYEQYF
TRBV6-1	NA	TRBD1	TRBJ2-1	TGTGCCAGCAGTGAAGGGGGCCAGGGGGAGTTCTTC	CASSEGGQGEFF
TRBV30	NA	NA	TRBJ2-3	TGTGCCTGGAGTGTATTCGAGGATACGCAGTATTTT	CAWSVFEDTQYF
TRBV12-3/TRBV12-4	NA	NA	TRBJ2-6	TGTGCCAGCAGTTTAAGGGCCAACGTCCTGACTTTC	CASSLRANVLTF
TRBV5-8	few	NA	TRBJ2-5	TGTGCCAGCAGCTTTATAGAGGGAGAGACCCAGTACTTC	CASSFIEGETQYF
TRBV7-2	few	NA	TRBJ1-1	TGTGCCAGCAGCTTAGCGGGTCTGGGGGACACTGAAGCTTTCTTT	CASSLAGLGDTEAFF
TRBV18	NA	NA	TRBJ1-6	TGTGCCAGCTCGAATAAGGGGGATTCACCCCTCCACTTT	CASSNKGDSPLHF
TRBV12-5	NA	TRBD2	TRBJ2-1	TGTGCTAGTGCTAGCGGGGGCCCCAATGAGCAGTTCTTC	CASASGGPNEQFF
TRBV5-1	NA	NA	TRBJ2-7	TGCGCCAGCAGCTTGGACGGGGAGACCTACGAGCAGTACTTC	CASSLDGETYEQYF
TRBV19	NA	NA	TRBJ2-4	TGTGCCAGTAGCAACGGGTGGGAGCAGTACTTC	CASSNGWEQYF
TRBV25-1	NA	NA	TRBJ1-3	TGTGCCGGCACCCCCTGGACGGACTCTGGAAACACCATATATTTT	CAGTPWTDSGNTIYF
TRBV4-2	NA	TRBD2	TRBJ2-2	TGTGCCAGCAGCCTAGACCTAGCCGGGAGGGCCGGCACCGGGGAGCTGTTTTTT	CASSLDLAGRAGTGELFF
TRBV2	few	TRBD2	TRBJ2-7	TGTGCCAGCAGTGCTTCGACTAGCGGCTTCTACGAGCAGTACTTC	CASSASTSGFYEQYF
TRBV20-1	NA	NA	TRBJ2-7	TGCAGTGCTAGAATTACCTACGAGCAGTACTTC	CSARITYEQYF
TRBV15	NA	TRBD2	TRBJ2-5	TGTGCCACCAGCAGAGATCGACGAGGGACTAGCGGGAGACTGTTGGAGACCCAGTACTTC	CATSRDRRGTSGRLLETQYF
TRBV29-1	NA	NA	TRBJ1-2	TGCAGCGTCCCTGGGGGCCCTTTTGGCTACACCTTC	CSVPGGPFGYTF
TRBV27	many	TRBD2	TRBJ2-7	TGTGCCAGCAGTTCCCTAGGGAGCGGGAGGGCAGACGAGCAGTACTTC	CASSSLGSGRADEQYF
TRBV7-3	few	NA	TRBJ2-1	TGTGCCAGCAGCTCCTCTTCGGAGCAGTTCTTC	CASSSSSEQFF
TRBV7-2	many	NA	TRBJ2-3	TGTGCCAGCAGCCCCAGGGTCCATGTAGCAAACACGCAGTATTTT	CASSPRVHVANTQYF
TRBV9	many	NA	TRBJ2-1	TGTGCCAGCAGCGTTGAAGACAGGTACAATGAGCAGTTCTTC	CASSVEDRYNEQFF
TRBV25-1	NA	TRBD1	TRBJ2-5	TGTGCCAGCAACGAAAGGGGGACAGGGGGCCAAGAGACCCAGTACTTC	CASNERGTGGQETQYF
TRBV27	few	NA	TRBJ2-3	TGTGCCAGCAGTGGGGCAACTAAGACCACAGATACGCAGTATTTT	CASSGATKTTDTQYF
TRBV7-8	NA	NA	TRBJ1-1	TGTGCCAGCAGCGCCATTGGGACCACTGAAGCTTTCTTT	CASSAIGTTEAFF
TRBV4-2	NA	NA	TRBJ1-2	TGTGCCAGCAGCAGCGGGGAAAACTATGGCTACACCTTC	CASSSGENYGYTF
TRBV4-3	NA	NA	TRBJ2-1	TGCGCCAGCAGCCAAGATTGGAGGGCCTATACAGATGAGCAGTTCTTC	CASSQDWRAYTDEQFF
TRBV7-2	many	NA	TRBJ2-7	TGTGCCAGCAGCCCGTCCAAGGCTTACGAGCAGTACTTC	CASSPSKAYEQYF
TRBV6-6	few	TRBD2	TRBJ2-1	TGTGCCAGCAGCCTCGCAAGGACTAGCGGGTACAATGAGCAGTTCTTC	CASSLARTSGYNEQFF
TRBV29-1	many	NA	TRBJ2-1	TGCAGGGTTACCGGGACCTTCTACAATGAGCAGTTCTTC	CRVTGTFYNEQFF
TRBV28	NA	NA	TRBJ2-7	TGTGCCAGCGCTGTGGACCATTCCTACGAGCAGTACTTC	CASAVDHSYEQYF
TRBV7-3	NA	NA	TRBJ2-1	TGTGCCAGCAGCTTAACGCCCCCGGACCACAAGGAGCAGTTCTTC	CASSLTPPDHKEQFF
TRBV7-9	NA	TRBD2	TRBJ2-3	TGTGCCAGCAGCTTAGTACTAGCGGTGCTAGATACGCAGTATTTT	CASSLVLAVLDTQYF
TRBV20-1	NA	NA	TRBJ1-1	TGCAGTGCCTCCGGACAAAGGTTAGCTTTCTTT	CSASGQRLAFF
TRBV29-1	many	NA	TRBJ2-7	TGCAGCGTCAAAGGACGGCCCTACGAGCAGTACTTC	CSVKGRPYEQYF